Listed here is a single T cell receptor (beta chain). Its cognate antigen is unknown. Sequencing was performed with immunoSEQ multiplex PCR; in TCRdb, only in-frame clones are kept and a portion is missing. The repertoire holds 18,000 or so clones, with under 90% as singletons. The data are from a study of T cell responses to AZD1222 COVID-19 vaccine. General study findings and limits: With two AZD1222 doses given, Spike-specific TCR breadth and depth both rose. Repertoires in all cases were sampled only once the peak T cell response had passed.

Germline V gene data show CDR1 as LNHDA and CDR2 as SQIVND (reference sequence). The ends were cut back, 5 bases at V and 0 bases at J, with 13 bases in the middle. This CDR3 is built from 16 residues. The rearrangement links TRBV19 to TRBJ2-2, with D possibly being TRBD2 (6 bases). The sequence derives from an adult who received the AZD1222 COVID-19 vaccine. The sequencing here drew on peripheral blood, taken 28 days after the second AZD1222 dose. CDR3 residues: CASSLQGLSNTGELFF. The CDR3 coding sequence is TGTGCCAGTAGTCTTCAGGGACTGTCGAACACCGGGGAGCTGTTTTTT. Supplemented by reference TRBV19 and TRBJ2-2, the full variable domain reads DGGITQSPKYLFRKEGQNVTLSCEQNLNHDAMYWYRQDPGQGLRLIYYSQIVNDFQKGDIAEGYSVSREKKESFPLTVTSAQKNPTAFYLCASSLQGLSNTGELFFGEGSRLTVL.